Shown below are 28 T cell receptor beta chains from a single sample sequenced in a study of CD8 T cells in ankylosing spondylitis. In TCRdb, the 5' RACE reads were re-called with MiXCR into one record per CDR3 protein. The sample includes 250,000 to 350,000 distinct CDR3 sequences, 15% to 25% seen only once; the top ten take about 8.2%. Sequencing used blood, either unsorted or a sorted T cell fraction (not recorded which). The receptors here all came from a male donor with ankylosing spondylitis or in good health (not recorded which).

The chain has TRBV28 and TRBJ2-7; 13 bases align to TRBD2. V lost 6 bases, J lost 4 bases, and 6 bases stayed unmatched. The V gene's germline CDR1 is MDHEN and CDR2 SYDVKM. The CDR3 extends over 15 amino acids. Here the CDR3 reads CASSDGGLAGYEQYV. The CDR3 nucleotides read TGTGCCAGCAGCGACGGGGGACTAGCGGGATACGAGCAGTACGTC.

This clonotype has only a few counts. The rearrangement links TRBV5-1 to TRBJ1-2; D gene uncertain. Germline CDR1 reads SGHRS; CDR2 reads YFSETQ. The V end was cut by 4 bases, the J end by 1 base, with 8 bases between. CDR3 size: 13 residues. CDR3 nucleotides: TGCGCCAGCAGCAGTAACAGTAACTATGGCTACACCTTC. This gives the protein CASSSNSNYGYTF.

The CDR3, as DNA: TGTGCCAGCAGTGAAGCGCGGGGCCCCCACAATGAGCAGTTCTTC. Encoded protein: CASSEARGPHNEQFF. The chain couples TRBV2 to TRBJ2-1; TRBD2 is a possible D gene (6 bases). Germline CDR1 is SNHLY and CDR2 is FYNNEI. CDR3 length equals 15 residues. V was trimmed by 0 bases and J by 5 bases, leaving 11 bases between them.

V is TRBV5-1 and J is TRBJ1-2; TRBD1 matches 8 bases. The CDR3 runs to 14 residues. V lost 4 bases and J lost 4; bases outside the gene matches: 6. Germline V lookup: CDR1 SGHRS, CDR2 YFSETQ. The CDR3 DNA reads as TGCGCCAGCAGCCAAAACACAGGGGGCTATGGCTACACCTTC. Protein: CASSQNTGGYGYTF.

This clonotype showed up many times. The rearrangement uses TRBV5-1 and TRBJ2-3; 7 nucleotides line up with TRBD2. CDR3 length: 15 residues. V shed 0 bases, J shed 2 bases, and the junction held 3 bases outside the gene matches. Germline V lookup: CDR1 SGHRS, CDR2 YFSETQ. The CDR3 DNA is TGCGCCAGCAGCTTGGCAGGGACTACCACAGATACGCAGTATTTT. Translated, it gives CASSLAGTTTDTQYF.

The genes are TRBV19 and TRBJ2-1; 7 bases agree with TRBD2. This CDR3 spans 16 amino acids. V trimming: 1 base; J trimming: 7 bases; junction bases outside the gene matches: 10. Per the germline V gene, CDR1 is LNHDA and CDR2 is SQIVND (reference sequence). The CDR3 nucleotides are TGTGCCAGTAGTATAGTGGTGGCGGGCGGGGGTAATGAGCAGTTCTTC. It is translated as CASSIVVAGGGNEQFF. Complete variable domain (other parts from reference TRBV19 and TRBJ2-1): DGGITQSPKYLFRKEGQNVTLSCEQNLNHDAMYWYRQDPGQGLRLIYYSQIVNDFQKGDIAEGYSVSREKKESFPLTVTSAQKNPTAFYLCASSIVVAGGGNEQFFGPGTRLTVL.

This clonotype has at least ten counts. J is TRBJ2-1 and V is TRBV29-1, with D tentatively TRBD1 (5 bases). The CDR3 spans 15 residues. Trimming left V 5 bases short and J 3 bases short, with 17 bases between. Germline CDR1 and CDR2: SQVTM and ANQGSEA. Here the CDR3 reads CSVWGEGEGYNEQFF. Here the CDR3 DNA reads TGCAGCGTTTGGGGCGAAGGGGAAGGCTACAATGAGCAGTTCTTC.

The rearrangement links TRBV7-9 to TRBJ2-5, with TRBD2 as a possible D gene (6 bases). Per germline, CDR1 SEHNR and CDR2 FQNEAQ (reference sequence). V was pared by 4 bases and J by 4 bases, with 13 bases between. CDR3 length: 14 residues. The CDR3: CASSYTGGVETQYF. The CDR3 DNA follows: TGTGCCAGCAGCTACACCGGAGGGGTAGAGACCCAGTACTTC.

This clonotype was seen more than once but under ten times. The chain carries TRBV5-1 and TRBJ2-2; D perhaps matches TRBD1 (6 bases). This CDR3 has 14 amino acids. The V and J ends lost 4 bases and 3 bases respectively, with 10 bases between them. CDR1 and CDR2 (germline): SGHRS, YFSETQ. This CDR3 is CASSPKGDTGELFF. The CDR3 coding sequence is TGCGCCAGCAGCCCGAAGGGGGACACCGGGGAGCTGTTTTTT.

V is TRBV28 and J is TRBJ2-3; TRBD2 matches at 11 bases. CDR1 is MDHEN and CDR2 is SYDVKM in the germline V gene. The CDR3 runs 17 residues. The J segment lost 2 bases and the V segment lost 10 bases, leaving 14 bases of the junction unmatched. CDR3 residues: CATLLAGGSLITDTQYF. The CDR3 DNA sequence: TGTGCCACTCTTCTAGCGGGAGGATCCCTCATCACAGATACGCAGTATTTT.

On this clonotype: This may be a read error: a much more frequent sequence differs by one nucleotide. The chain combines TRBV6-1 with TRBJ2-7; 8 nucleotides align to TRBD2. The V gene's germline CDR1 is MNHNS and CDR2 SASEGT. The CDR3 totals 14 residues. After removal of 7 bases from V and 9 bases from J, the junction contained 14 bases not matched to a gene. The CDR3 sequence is CASKLGRGDRTQYV. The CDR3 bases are TGTGCCAGCAAACTTGGGCGGGGGGACCGGACGCAGTACGTC.

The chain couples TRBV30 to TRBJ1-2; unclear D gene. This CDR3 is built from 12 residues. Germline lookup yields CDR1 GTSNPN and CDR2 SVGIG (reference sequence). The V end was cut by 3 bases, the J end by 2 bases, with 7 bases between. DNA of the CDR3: TGTGCCTGGAGCAGGAGAAACTATGGCTACACCTTC. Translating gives CAWSRRNYGYTF.

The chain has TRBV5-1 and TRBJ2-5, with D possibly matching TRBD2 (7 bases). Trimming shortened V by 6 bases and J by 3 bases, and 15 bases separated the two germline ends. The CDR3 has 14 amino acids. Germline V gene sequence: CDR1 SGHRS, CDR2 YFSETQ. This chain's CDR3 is CASTQRGGEETQYF. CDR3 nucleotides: TGCGCCAGCACCCAAAGGGGGGGTGAAGAGACCCAGTACTTC.

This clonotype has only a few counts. CDR3: CASSRWTEETQYF. CDR3 sequence (DNA): TGTGCCAGCAGCCGTTGGACAGAAGAGACCCAGTACTTC. The chain couples TRBV3-1 to TRBJ2-5, with D maybe TRBD1 (6 bases). This CDR3 spans 13 amino acids. The germline V and J ends were trimmed by 4 bases and 3 bases, with 9 bases remaining between them. Germline CDR1 reads LGHDT; CDR2 reads YNNKEL (reference sequence).

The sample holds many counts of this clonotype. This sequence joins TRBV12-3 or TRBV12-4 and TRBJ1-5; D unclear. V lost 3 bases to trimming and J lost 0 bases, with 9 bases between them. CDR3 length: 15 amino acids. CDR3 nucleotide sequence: TGTGCCAGCAGTTTGGGCAGCGATAGCAATCAGCCCCAGCATTTT. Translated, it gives CASSLGSDSNQPQHF.

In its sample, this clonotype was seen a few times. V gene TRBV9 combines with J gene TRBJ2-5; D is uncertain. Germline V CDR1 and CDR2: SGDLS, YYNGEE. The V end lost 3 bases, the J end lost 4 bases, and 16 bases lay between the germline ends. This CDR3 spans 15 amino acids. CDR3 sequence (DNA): TGTGCCAGCAGCGGTCCTAACTCGTTCTCAGAGACCCAGTACTTC. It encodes CASSGPNSFSETQYF.

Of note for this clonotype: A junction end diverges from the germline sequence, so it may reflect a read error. CDR3 sequence reads: CVSSEDPRSEQFF. The CDR3, as DNA: TGTGTCAGCAGTGAAGATCCAAGGAGTGAGCAGTTCTTC. The gene calls are TRBV6-4 and TRBJ2-1; D uncertain. From germline, CDR1 is MRHNA and CDR2 SNTAGT. The CDR3 is made up of 13 amino acids.

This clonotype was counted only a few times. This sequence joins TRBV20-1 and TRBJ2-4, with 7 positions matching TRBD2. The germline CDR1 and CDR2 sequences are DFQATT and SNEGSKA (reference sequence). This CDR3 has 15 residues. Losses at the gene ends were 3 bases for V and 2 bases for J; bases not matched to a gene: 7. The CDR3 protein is CSARPPSGTKNIQYF. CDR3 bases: TGCAGTGCTAGGCCCCCCAGCGGGACCAAAAACATTCAGTACTTC.

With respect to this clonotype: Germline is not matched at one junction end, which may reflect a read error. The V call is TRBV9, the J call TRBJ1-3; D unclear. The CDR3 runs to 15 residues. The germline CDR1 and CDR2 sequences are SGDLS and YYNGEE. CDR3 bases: TGTGCCAGCAGCGTGAACAGCGACTCTGGAAACAGCATATATTTT. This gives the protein CASSVNSDSGNSIYF. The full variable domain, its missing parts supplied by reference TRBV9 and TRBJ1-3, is DSGVTQTPKHLITATGQRVTLRCSPRSGDLSVYWYQQSLDQGLQFLIQYYNGEERAKGNILERFSAQQFPDLHSELNLSSLELGDSALYFCASSVNSDSGNSIYFGEGSWLTVV.

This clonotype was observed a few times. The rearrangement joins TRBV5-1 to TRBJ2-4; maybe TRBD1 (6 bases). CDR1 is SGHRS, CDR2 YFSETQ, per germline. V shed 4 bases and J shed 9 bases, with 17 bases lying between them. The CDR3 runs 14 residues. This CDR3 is CASSLHPGEIIQYF. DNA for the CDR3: TGCGCCAGCAGCCTTCACCCAGGGGAGATCATTCAGTACTTC.

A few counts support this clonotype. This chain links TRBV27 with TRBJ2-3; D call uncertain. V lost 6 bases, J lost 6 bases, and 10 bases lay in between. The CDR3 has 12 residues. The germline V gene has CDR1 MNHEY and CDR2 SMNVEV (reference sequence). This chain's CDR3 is CASRARVDTQYF. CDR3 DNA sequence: TGTGCCAGCAGGGCTAGGGTCGATACGCAGTATTTT.

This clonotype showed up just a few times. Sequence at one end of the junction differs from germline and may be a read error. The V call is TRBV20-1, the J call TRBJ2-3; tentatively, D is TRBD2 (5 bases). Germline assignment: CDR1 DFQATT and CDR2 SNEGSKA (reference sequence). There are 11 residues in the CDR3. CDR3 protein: CSARDPGLSNF. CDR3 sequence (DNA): TGCAGTGCTAGAGATCCAGGACTGTCAAATTTT.

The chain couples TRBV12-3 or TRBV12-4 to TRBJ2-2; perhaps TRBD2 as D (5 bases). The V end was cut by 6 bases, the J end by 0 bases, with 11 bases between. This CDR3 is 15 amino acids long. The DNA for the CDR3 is TGTGCCAGCAGCGAGCGGCTTCCGAACACCGGGGAGCTGTTTTTT. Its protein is CASSERLPNTGELFF.

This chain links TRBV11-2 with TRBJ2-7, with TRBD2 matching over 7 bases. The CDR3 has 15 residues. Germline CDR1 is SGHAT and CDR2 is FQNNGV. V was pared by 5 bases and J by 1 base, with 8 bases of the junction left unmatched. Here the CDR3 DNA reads TGTGCCAGCAGCCGCCGGGCGGGAGCTTCCTACGAGCAGTACGTC. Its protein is CASSRRAGASYEQYV.

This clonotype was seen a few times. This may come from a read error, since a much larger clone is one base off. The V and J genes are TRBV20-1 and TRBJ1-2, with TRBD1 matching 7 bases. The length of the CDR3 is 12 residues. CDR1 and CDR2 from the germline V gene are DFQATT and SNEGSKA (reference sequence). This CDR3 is CSASRDRYGHTF. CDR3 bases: TGCAGTGCTAGCCGGGACAGATATGGCCACACCTTC.

DNA for the CDR3: TGTGCCACCGGACAGGGAGGAAACATTCAGTACTTC. Amino acid sequence: CATGQGGNIQYF. This chain links TRBV2 with TRBJ2-4, with 8 bases fitting TRBD1. CDR1 SNHLY and CDR2 FYNNEI come from the germline V gene. The CDR3 is 12 residues long. V lost 10 bases and J lost 6; bases outside the gene matches: 5.

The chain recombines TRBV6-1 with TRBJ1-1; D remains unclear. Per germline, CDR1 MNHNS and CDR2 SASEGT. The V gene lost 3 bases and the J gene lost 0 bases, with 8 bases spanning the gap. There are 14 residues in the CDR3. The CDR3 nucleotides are TGTGCCAGCAGTGAGGAGGGTTTGAACACTGAAGCTTTCTTT. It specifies CASSEEGLNTEAFF.

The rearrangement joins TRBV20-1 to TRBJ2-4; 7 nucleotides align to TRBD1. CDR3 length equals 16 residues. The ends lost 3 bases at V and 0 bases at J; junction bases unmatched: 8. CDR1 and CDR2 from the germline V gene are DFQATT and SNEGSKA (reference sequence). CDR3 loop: CSARRGTEIAKNIQYF. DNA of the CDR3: TGCAGTGCTAGGAGGGGGACAGAAATAGCCAAAAACATTCAGTACTTC.